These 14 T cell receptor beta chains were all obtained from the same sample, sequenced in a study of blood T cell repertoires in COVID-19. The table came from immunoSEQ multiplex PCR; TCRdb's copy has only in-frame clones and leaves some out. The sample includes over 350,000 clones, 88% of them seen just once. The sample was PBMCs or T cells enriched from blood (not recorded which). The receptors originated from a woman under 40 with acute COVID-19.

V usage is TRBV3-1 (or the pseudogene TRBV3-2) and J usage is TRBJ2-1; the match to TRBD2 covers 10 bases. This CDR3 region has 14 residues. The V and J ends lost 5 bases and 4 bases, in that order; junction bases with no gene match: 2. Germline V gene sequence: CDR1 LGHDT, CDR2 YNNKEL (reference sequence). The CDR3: CASSERGGYNEQFF. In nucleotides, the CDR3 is TGTGCCAGCAGCGAGCGGGGGGGGTACAATGAGCAGTTCTTC.

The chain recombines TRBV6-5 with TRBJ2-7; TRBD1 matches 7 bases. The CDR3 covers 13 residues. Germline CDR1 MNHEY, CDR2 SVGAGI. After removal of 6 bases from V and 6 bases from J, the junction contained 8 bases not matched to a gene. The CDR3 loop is CASRLDRVGEQYF. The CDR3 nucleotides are TGTGCCAGCAGGCTAGACAGGGTGGGCGAGCAGTACTTC.

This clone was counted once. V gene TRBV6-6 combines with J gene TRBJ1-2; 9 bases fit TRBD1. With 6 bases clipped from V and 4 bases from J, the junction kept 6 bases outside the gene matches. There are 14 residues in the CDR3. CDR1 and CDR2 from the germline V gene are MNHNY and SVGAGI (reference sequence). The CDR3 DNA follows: TGTGCCAGCAGCCTGACAGGGGGGAGCTATGGCTACACCTTC. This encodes CASSLTGGSYGYTF.

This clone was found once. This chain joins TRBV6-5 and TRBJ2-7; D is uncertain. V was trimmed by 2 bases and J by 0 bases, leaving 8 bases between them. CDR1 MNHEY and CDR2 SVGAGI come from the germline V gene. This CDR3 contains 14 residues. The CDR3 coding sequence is TGTGCCAGCAGTTACAACTCAAACTCCTACGAGCAGTACTTC. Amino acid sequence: CASSYNSNSYEQYF.

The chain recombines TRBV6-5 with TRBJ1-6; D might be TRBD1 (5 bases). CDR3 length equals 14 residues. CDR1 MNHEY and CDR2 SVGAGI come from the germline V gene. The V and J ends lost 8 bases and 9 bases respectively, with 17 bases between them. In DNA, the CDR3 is TGTGCCAGCTGGGGCCTGCAGTTGGGTTCACCCCTCCACTTT. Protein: CASWGLQLGSPLHF.

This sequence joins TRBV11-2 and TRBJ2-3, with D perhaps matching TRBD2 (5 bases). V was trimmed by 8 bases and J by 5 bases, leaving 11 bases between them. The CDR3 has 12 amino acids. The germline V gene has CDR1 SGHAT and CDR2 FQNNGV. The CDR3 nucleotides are TGTGCCAGCGCGAGAGGGTTAGATACGCAGTATTTT. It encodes CASARGLDTQYF.

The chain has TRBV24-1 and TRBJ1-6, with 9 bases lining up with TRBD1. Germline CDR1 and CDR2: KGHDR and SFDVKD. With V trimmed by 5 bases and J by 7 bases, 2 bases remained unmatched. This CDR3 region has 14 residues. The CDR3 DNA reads TGTGCCACCAGTGCCGGGACAGGGAATTCACCCCTCCACTTT. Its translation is CATSAGTGNSPLHF.

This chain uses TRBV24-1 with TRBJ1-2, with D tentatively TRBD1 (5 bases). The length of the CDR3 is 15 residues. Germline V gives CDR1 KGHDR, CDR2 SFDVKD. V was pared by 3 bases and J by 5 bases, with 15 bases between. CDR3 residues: CATSDQPTGLYGYTF. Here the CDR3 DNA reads TGTGCCACCAGTGATCAACCTACGGGACTTTATGGCTACACCTTC.

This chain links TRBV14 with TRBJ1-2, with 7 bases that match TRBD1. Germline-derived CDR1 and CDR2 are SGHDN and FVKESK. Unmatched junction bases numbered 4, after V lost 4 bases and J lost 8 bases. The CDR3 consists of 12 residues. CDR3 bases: TGTGCCAGCAGCCCGACAGGGCGAGGCTACACCTTC. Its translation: CASSPTGRGYTF.

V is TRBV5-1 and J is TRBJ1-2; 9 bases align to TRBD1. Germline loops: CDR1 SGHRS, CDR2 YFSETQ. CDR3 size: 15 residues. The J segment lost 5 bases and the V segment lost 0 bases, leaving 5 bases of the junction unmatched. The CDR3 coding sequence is TGCGCCAGCAGCTTGGGGCCCGGGACAGGGTATGGCTACACCTTC. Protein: CASSLGPGTGYGYTF. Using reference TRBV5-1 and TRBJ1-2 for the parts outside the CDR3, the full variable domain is KAGVTQTPRYLIKTRGQQVTLSCSPISGHRSVSWYQQTPGQGLQFLFEYFSETQRNKGNFPGRFSGRQFSNSRSEMNVSTLELGDSALYLCASSLGPGTGYGYTFGSGTRLTVV.

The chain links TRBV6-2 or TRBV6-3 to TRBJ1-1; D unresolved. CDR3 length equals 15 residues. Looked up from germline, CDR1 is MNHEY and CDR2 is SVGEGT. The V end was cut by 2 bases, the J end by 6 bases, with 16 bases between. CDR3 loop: CASSYGRGGISEAFF. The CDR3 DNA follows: TGTGCCAGCAGTTACGGGCGTGGAGGTATCTCTGAAGCTTTCTTT.

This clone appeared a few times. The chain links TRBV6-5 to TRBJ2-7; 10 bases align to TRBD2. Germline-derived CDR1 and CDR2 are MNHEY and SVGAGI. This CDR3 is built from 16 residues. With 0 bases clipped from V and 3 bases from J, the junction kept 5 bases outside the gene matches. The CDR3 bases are TGTGCCAGCAGTTACTCGGTGGGGACTAGCGTCTACGAGCAGTACTTC. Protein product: CASSYSVGTSVYEQYF.

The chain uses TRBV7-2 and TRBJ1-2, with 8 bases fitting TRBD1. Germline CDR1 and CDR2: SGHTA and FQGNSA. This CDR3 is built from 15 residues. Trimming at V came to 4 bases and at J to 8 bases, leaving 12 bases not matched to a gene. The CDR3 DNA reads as TGTGCCAGCAGCTATACACCAGGACAGGGCCGGGGCTACACCTTC. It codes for CASSYTPGQGRGYTF.

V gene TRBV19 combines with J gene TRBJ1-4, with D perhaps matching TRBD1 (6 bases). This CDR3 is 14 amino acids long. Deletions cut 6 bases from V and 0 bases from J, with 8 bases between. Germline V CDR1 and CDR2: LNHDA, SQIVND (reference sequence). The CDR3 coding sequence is TGTGCCAGTAGGGGACATGCAACTAATGAAAAACTGTTTTTT. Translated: CASRGHATNEKLFF.